This T cell receptor beta chain is from a study of Ad26.COV2.S vaccination and SARS-CoV-2 variants. The treatment here: roughly 20 received Ad26.COV2.S at low or high dose, single or two shots; five or six received placebo; per-sample allocation not given. Sampling happened 63 days after the first vaccine or placebo injection. V lost 1 base, J lost 4 bases, and 6 bases stayed unmatched. The CDR3 spans 16 residues. Germline CDR1 LNHDA, CDR2 SQIVND (reference sequence). TCRdb keeps only in-frame clones here, not all; method: immunoSEQ multiplex PCR. There are fewer than 400,000 clones in the sample; just over 85% occur only once, and approximately 2% lies in the top ten.

The starting material was peripheral blood, obtained in a trial of Ad26.COV2.S vaccine versus placebo. The J gene is TRBJ1-5, the V gene TRBV19, with 8 nucleotides matching TRBD1. The sequence was collected from a person aged 18-65 years who received the Ad26.COV2.S COVID-19 vaccine or a placebo. In DNA form, the CDR3 reads TGTGCCAGTAGTATAGGCAGGGGGCTAGGAAATCAGCCCCAGCATTTT. Its protein product is CASSIGRGLGNQPQHF.